One and the same sample provided the 11 T cell receptor beta chains below, sequenced in a study of monozygotic twins with inflammatory bowel disease. TCRdb reanalyzed the 5' RACE reads and collapses them to one entry per CDR3 protein, without DNA. The sample has about 380,000 distinct CDR3 sequences. What was sequenced was blood. Source of these receptors: a human donor with ulcerative colitis or Crohn's disease, or a healthy co-twin of an affected twin (not recorded which).

The chain has TRBV20-1 and TRBJ2-1. Germline assignment: CDR1 DFQATT and CDR2 SNEGSKA (reference sequence). This CDR3 comprises 12 residues. CDR3 region: CSRHGWGNEQFF.

The chain couples TRBV20-1 to TRBJ1-5. Germline loops: CDR1 DFQATT, CDR2 SNEGSKA (reference sequence). The CDR3 loop spans 14 amino acids. The CDR3 sequence is CSASAGGAHQPQHF.

J is TRBJ2-3 and V is TRBV24-1; TCRdb picks TRBD2, but there is no DNA to check that call. This CDR3 has 17 residues. The V gene's germline CDR1 is KGHDR and CDR2 SFDVKD. The CDR3 protein is CATSDRRTSGGADTQYF.

CDR3 sequence reads: CSAPSLNEQYF. The chain joins TRBV20-1 to TRBJ2-7; TCRdb calls TRBD2, which cannot be checked without DNA. This CDR3 contains 11 residues. CDR1 and CDR2 (germline): DFQATT, SNEGSKA (reference sequence).

V usage is TRBV6-5 and J usage is TRBJ2-2. The CDR3 runs to 16 residues. The germline V gene has CDR1 MNHEY and CDR2 SVGAGI. This chain's CDR3 is CASSYSGHRNTGELFF.

V and J are TRBV7-6 and TRBJ1-6; the D call of TRBD1 rests on TCRdb alone, since no DNA is present to check it. Germline assignment: CDR1 SGHVS and CDR2 FNYEAQ. The CDR3 length is 14 residues. The CDR3 sequence: CASSLAQGQAPLHF. The whole variable domain, remainder taken from reference TRBV7-6 and TRBJ1-6, is GAGVSQSPRYKVTKRGQDVALRCDPISGHVSLYWYRQALGQGPEFLTYFNYEAQQDKSGLPNDRFSAERPEGSISTLTIQRTEQRDSAMYRCASSLAQGQAPLHFGNGTRLTVT.

The chain combines TRBV29-1 with TRBJ2-3; the D call of TRBD2 rests on TCRdb alone, since no DNA is present to check it. Germline CDR1 SQVTM, CDR2 ANQGSEA. The CDR3 runs 13 residues. CDR3 sequence: CSVESGDTDTQYF.

The chain combines TRBV5-4 with TRBJ2-2. The CDR3 consists of 15 residues. In germline, CDR1 is SGHNT, CDR2 YYREEE (reference sequence). The CDR3 region is CASEDGPANTGELFF.

This sequence joins TRBV7-6 and TRBJ2-1; with no DNA, the TCRdb D assignment of TRBD1 cannot be verified. CDR3 length: 16 amino acids. The germline CDR1 and CDR2 sequences are SGHVS and FNYEAQ. CDR3 region: CASSLGPGASYNEQFF.

The rearrangement uses TRBV4-1 and TRBJ1-1; the D call of TRBD1 rests on TCRdb alone, since no DNA is present to check it. The CDR3 consists of 16 residues. Germline V gene sequence: CDR1 MGHRA, CDR2 YSYEKL. The CDR3 loop reads CASSPPPGHWNTEAFF.

This chain connects TRBV5-1 to TRBJ2-6; TCRdb names TRBD1, which stays unverified in the absence of DNA. This CDR3 is built from 17 residues. Germline V gene data show CDR1 as SGHRS and CDR2 as YFSETQ. This chain's CDR3 is CASSLTPVLTGANVLTF. The full variable domain, its missing parts supplied by reference TRBV5-1 and TRBJ2-6, is KAGVTQTPRYLIKTRGQQVTLSCSPISGHRSVSWYQQTPGQGLQFLFEYFSETQRNKGNFPGRFSGRQFSNSRSEMNVSTLELGDSALYLCASSLTPVLTGANVLTFGAGSRLTVL.